This T cell receptor beta chain derives from a study of human thymus T cells (dated by TCRdb to 2018 to 2020). Study-wide context: The study characterized TCR alpha and beta repertoires from fewer than 10 infant thymus samples and a few related peripheral blood samples. Donor ages ranging from roughly 6 to 244 days were recorded, and a handful of male and a couple of female infants were included in the cohort.

CDR1 and CDR2, looked up from the germline V gene, are SGHRS and YFSETQ. There are 16 amino acids in the CDR3, from cysteine to phenylalanine inclusive. Only the CDR3 portion is preserved as DNA: 48 bases, with reading frame beginning at the first base. Ends trimmed: V by 1 base, J by 2 bases; bases unmatched to a gene: 5. In Finland, the donors were immunologically healthy infants who were having open corrective cardiac surgery for congenital heart defects. From four of the eight donors, a small aliquot of 0.5-1 mL peripheral blood was collected during surgery. For the blood samples, genomic DNA was extracted from all available leukocytes instead of from a set number of cells. ACK lysis buffer was used to clear erythrocytes from the blood, and the leukocytes were then kept as pellets at -70 degrees C. A QIAsymphony instrument was used to extract genomic DNA from frozen cell pellets. Study-level results and caveats: Biased V and J gene segment usage appeared to be present in both thymic and peripheral blood repertoires. On average, thymus samples yielded roughly 770,000 unique TCRB clonotypes, whereas blood samples yielded approximately 90,000.

In the case of this clone: Its antigen is currently not known. No per-base quality is available; no much larger clone lies one base away.

The immunoSEQ multiplex PCR assay was used to amplify the TCRB and TCRAD loci from a standardized quantity of quality-controlled genomic DNA. The amplicons spanned the V(D)J region and were long enough to cover the CDR3 and allow V and J genes to be identified. Through the commercial immunoSEQ service, the amplicons were sequenced on an Illumina platform. Concerning the study's data processing: Primer bias and sequencing errors were corrected as previously described, and TCRAD and TCRB definitions were based on the IMGT database. The repertoires were analysed using immunoSEQ Analyzer 3.0 and VDJTools for basic statistics, V/J segment usage, diversity estimates, rarefaction and pairwise overlap. Chao1, ChaoE, Efron-Thisted, Shannon and inverse Simpson indices were used to estimate diversity, which was also estimated on datasets down-sampled to the smallest sample. For repertoire overlap, CDR3 nucleotide sequence, V gene and J gene had to match strictly, and clustering was done by Jaccard-based multidimensional scaling. TCRdb re-hosts the immuneACCESS table, in-frame sequences only. Its copies lack some clones; in the studies checked, an unresolved V gene accounts for under half of them, and the cause for the rest is not known. That table is the source of V, J and clone size, and D and trimming were worked out from the DNA. For this sample there are about 60,000 clones; 94% appear just once. 5.5% to 7% of the sample comes from the top ten.

Sequencing was carried out using blood. Recombination connected TRBV5-1 to TRBJ1-2, with 10 middle bases fitting TRBD1. The source of this sequence is a boy under three years old with a congenital heart defect but otherwise immunologically healthy. The base sequence is TGCGCCAGCAGCTTGCTAGTGACAGGGGGCAACTATGGCTACACCTTC. This gives the protein CASSLLVTGGNYGYTF.